These 27 T cell receptor beta chains were sequenced from one sample in a study of shared clonotypes between healthy human individuals. Sequencing was performed with immunoSEQ multiplex PCR; in TCRdb, only in-frame clones are kept and a portion is missing. This table holds around 1,000,000 clones, approximately 80% found once. The sequenced material came from memory CD4+ T cells from PBMCs. The subset here: CD45RA-negative fraction. All receptors come from a man between 18 and 29 years old in good health. Some clones in this sample may be carry-over from other donors' samples.

The chain has TRBV6-1 and TRBJ2-1; 9 nucleotides line up with TRBD2. The germline V gene has CDR1 MNHNS and CDR2 SASEGT. The J segment lost 12 bases and the V segment lost 2 bases, leaving 11 bases of the junction unmatched. This CDR3 is built from 15 residues. CDR3 protein: CASSELGGRAYGQFF. CDR3 nucleotides: TGTGCCAGCAGTGAACTTGGCGGGAGGGCATACGGGCAGTTCTTC.

The V call is TRBV27, the J call TRBJ1-1; weak D call: TRBD1 (5 bases). The ends were cut back, 9 bases at V and 0 bases at J, with 11 bases in the middle. Germline CDR1 MNHEY, CDR2 SMNVEV (reference sequence). This CDR3 region has 13 residues. CDR3 amino acids: CASLGRMNTEAFF. The DNA of the CDR3 is TGTGCCAGTTTGGGGCGGATGAACACTGAAGCTTTCTTT.

This clone was observed at least ten times. The chain combines TRBV6-5 with TRBJ2-1; 13 nucleotides match TRBD2. The germline V gene encodes CDR1 MNHEY and CDR2 SVGAGI. The CDR3 extends over 15 amino acids. The V gene end was trimmed by 4 bases and the J gene end by 5 bases; junction bases not matched to a gene: 2. The CDR3 region has the DNA TGTGCCAGCAGTTTAGGGACTAGCGGGAACAATGAGCAGTTCTTC. Translation: CASSLGTSGNNEQFF.

The chain links TRBV4-1 to TRBJ2-1; 9 positions agree with TRBD1. Trimming cost V 4 bases and J 0 bases; bases outside gene matches: 4. There are 16 residues in the CDR3. Germline V lookup: CDR1 MGHRA, CDR2 YSYEKL. CDR3 residues: CASSRDRVSSYNEQFF. The DNA of the CDR3 is TGCGCCAGCAGCCGGGACAGGGTGAGCTCCTACAATGAGCAGTTCTTC.

J is TRBJ2-7 and V is TRBV7-3; D gene unclear. Trimming cost V 5 bases and J 2 bases, with 10 bases left between them. Germline V gene data show CDR1 as SGHTA and CDR2 as FQGTGA. The CDR3 totals 13 residues. In DNA form, the CDR3 reads TGTGCCAGCAGCCCCTCAGGTCCCTACGAGCAGTACTTC. Translated: CASSPSGPYEQYF.

The rearrangement links TRBV7-9 to TRBJ2-1, with 12 bases aligning to TRBD2. The germline V gene encodes CDR1 SEHNR and CDR2 FQNEAQ (reference sequence). The CDR3 contains 16 residues. Germline trimming cut 5 bases from V and 10 bases from J; bases unmatched to any gene: 12. For the CDR3, the DNA is TGTGCCAGCAGCACCCTTCTAGCGGGAGGGCCTCGAGAGCAGTTCTTC. Amino acid sequence: CASSTLLAGGPREQFF.

Note on this clone: Other DNA sequences within the sample encode an identical CDR3. For the CDR3, the DNA is TGTGCCAGCAGCTTTTACACTGAAGCTTTCTTT. Protein: CASSFYTEAFF. The gene calls are TRBV7-2 and TRBJ1-1; D not certain. CDR3 length equals 11 residues. Germline V CDR1 and CDR2: SGHTA, FQGNSA. Trimming removed 3 bases from V and 3 bases from J, with 2 bases in between.

The V gene is TRBV7-3, the J gene TRBJ2-4; TRBD1 matches 7 bases. The CDR3 has 15 amino acids. Germline V gene sequence: CDR1 SGHTA, CDR2 FQGTGA. V was clipped by 1 base and J by 7 bases; unmatched bases: 7. The CDR3 sequence: CASSLKTGAGNIQYF. The CDR3 nucleotides are TGTGCCAGCAGCTTAAAAACAGGGGCCGGGAACATTCAGTACTTC. Drawing the rest from reference TRBV7-3 and TRBJ2-4, the complete variable domain is GAGVSQTPSNKVTEKGKYVELRCDPISGHTALYWYRQSLGQGPEFLIYFQGTGAADDSGLPNDRFFAVRPEGSVSTLKIQRTERGDSAVYLCASSLKTGAGNIQYFGAGTRLSVL.

The chain recombines TRBV2 with TRBJ1-1, with 7 nucleotides matching TRBD1. The V segment lost 3 bases and the J segment 11 bases; nucleotides outside the gene matches: 21. From germline, CDR1 is SNHLY and CDR2 FYNNEI. This CDR3 has 17 amino acids. CDR3 bases: TGTGCCAGCAGTGACGGGCGCGAACAGGGGCCCGCACTAGGTGCTTTCTTT. It yields the protein CASSDGREQGPALGAFF.

V is TRBV28 and J is TRBJ2-7; D unresolved. The germline gives CDR1 MDHEN, CDR2 SYDVKM. This CDR3 has 14 residues. V lost 8 bases and J lost 2, with 16 bases in between. CDR3 amino acids: CASLSRHEAYEQYF. The CDR3 DNA follows: TGTGCCAGCCTCTCCAGGCATGAGGCCTACGAGCAGTACTTC.

This clone was detected only once. The chain combines TRBV4-1 with TRBJ2-1; 11 positions match TRBD2. V was clipped by 1 base and J by 9 bases; unmatched bases: 8. The CDR3 loop spans 16 amino acids. CDR1 MGHRA and CDR2 YSYEKL come from the germline V gene. Here the CDR3 reads CASSQVASGRFVEQFF. The DNA for the CDR3 is TGCGCCAGCAGCCAAGTTGCTAGCGGGAGGTTCGTTGAGCAGTTCTTC.

The rearrangement joins TRBV7-3 to TRBJ1-4; D is possibly TRBD1 (5 bases). The CDR3 extends over 14 amino acids. The V end was cut by 5 bases, the J end by 4 bases, with 11 bases between. Germline CDR1 is SGHTA and CDR2 is FQGTGA. CDR3 residues: CASSLTAINEKLFF. The CDR3 DNA sequence: TGTGCCAGCAGCCTGACAGCCATTAATGAAAAACTGTTTTTT.

The V call is TRBV5-5, the J call TRBJ2-7, with D maybe TRBD1 (8 bases). The CDR3 is made up of 15 amino acids. Trimming shortened V by 4 bases and J by 3 bases, and 17 bases separated the two germline ends. CDR1 and CDR2 from the germline V gene are SGHKS and YYEKEE (reference sequence). In nucleotides, the CDR3 is TGTGCCAGCAGCCCGGGGGGACAGGTTCACTACGAGCAGTACTTC. It encodes CASSPGGQVHYEQYF. The full variable domain, rest sourced from reference TRBV5-5 and TRBJ2-7, is DAGVTQSPTHLIKTRGQQVTLRCSPISGHKSVSWYQQVLGQGPQFIFQYYEKEERGRGNFPDRFSARQFPNYSSELNVNALLLGDSALYLCASSPGGQVHYEQYFGPGTRLTVT.

In its sample, this clone was seen a few times. A much larger clone differs by one base, so this may be a read error. Other nucleotide sequences in the sample specify the same CDR3. The chain carries TRBV2 and TRBJ1-1; unclear D gene. Germline V lookup: CDR1 SNHLY, CDR2 FYNNEI. The V end was cut by 3 bases, the J end by 1 base, with 6 bases between. The CDR3 sequence is 13 residues long. The CDR3 spells CASSDRWNTEAFF. The CDR3 DNA sequence: TGTGCCAGCAGTGATAGGTGGAACACTGAAGCTTTCTTT. Using reference TRBV2 and TRBJ1-1 for the parts outside the CDR3, the full variable domain is EPEVTQTPSHQVTQMGQEVILRCVPISNHLYFYWYRQILGQKVEFLVSFYNNEISEKSEIFDDQFSVERPDGSNFTLKIRSTKLEDSAMYFCASSDRWNTEAFFGQGTRLTVV.

The V and J genes are TRBV9 and TRBJ1-1; a weak D match, TRBD1 (6 bases). Germline CDR1 is SGDLS and CDR2 is YYNGEE. V was clipped by 0 bases and J by 1 base, with 13 bases between them. The length of the CDR3 is 16 residues. For the CDR3, the DNA is TGTGCCAGCAGCGTAGCGGAGGGGGTTCGGAACACTGAAGCTTTCTTT. Its protein product is CASSVAEGVRNTEAFF.

V is TRBV27 and J is TRBJ2-2, with unresolved D. Per germline, CDR1 MNHEY and CDR2 SMNVEV (reference sequence). V dropped 1 base and J dropped 6 bases, with 6 bases sitting between them. This CDR3 comprises 13 residues. DNA for the CDR3: TGTGCCAGCAGTTTATGGGTGGCCGGGGAGCTGTTTTTT. This gives the protein CASSLWVAGELFF.

The V and J genes are TRBV27 and TRBJ1-3, with D tentatively TRBD1 (6 bases). The CDR3 covers 12 residues. Looked up from germline, CDR1 is MNHEY and CDR2 is SMNVEV (reference sequence). V was trimmed by 10 bases and J by 1 base, leaving 8 bases between them. In DNA form, the CDR3 reads TGTGCCACGCAGGGGTCTGGAAACACCATATATTTT. Protein product: CATQGSGNTIYF.

The chain joins TRBV25-1 to TRBJ2-5; possible D gene TRBD1, 6 bases. Germline V gene data show CDR1 as MGHDK and CDR2 as SYGVNS. The CDR3 totals 17 residues. Trimming cost V 2 bases and J 1 base, with 17 bases left between them. The CDR3 protein is CASSEVGAGVIQETQYF. The CDR3 nucleotides read TGTGCCAGCAGTGAAGTAGGGGCAGGGGTTATCCAAGAGACCCAGTACTTC.

This clone appeared a few times. The chain has TRBV30 and TRBJ2-2; the D is unclear. V lost 0 bases and J lost 8, with 7 bases in between. The CDR3 totals 12 residues. Germline V CDR1 and CDR2: GTSNPN, SVGIG (reference sequence). The CDR3: CAWSVQGGELFF. The CDR3, as DNA: TGTGCCTGGAGTGTACAAGGAGGGGAGCTGTTTTTT.

As regards this clone: The same CDR3 also results from other DNA sequences found in this sample. The genes are TRBV11-3 and TRBJ2-7, with D possibly matching TRBD1 (6 bases). Germline CDR1 is SGHNT and CDR2 is YENEEA. This CDR3 has 12 residues. Trimming left V 5 bases short and J 4 bases short, with 9 bases between. The CDR3 spells CASSQTGYEQYF. CDR3 nucleotides: TGTGCCAGCAGCCAAACAGGGTACGAGCAGTACTTC.

The chain uses TRBV5-3 and TRBJ2-7, with 7 bases identical to TRBD2. TRBV5-3 is an ORF for which the function is uncertain. V lost 5 bases, J lost 0 bases, and 11 bases stayed unmatched. This CDR3 is built from 16 residues. The CDR3 sequence is CARSKPTAGVSYEQYF. The CDR3 DNA sequence: TGTGCCAGAAGTAAACCCACGGCGGGAGTCTCCTACGAGCAGTACTTC.

The table lists this clone with many counts. V usage is TRBV29-1 and J usage is TRBJ1-2; D is possibly TRBD1 (6 bases). V lost 2 bases to trimming and J lost 13 bases, with 26 bases between them. CDR1 is SQVTM, CDR2 ANQGSEA, per germline. CDR3 length: 15 residues. The CDR3 nucleotides are TGCAGCGTTGAATGGCTTAGGGGGGACTCGACCCCTGGCACCTTC. This gives the protein CSVEWLRGDSTPGTF.

V and J are TRBV2 and TRBJ2-7; D perhaps matches TRBD1 (5 bases). The V gene lost 6 bases and the J gene lost 1 base, with 16 bases spanning the gap. Germline CDR1 and CDR2: SNHLY and FYNNEI. There are 15 residues in the CDR3. In nucleotides, the CDR3 is TGTGCCAGCAGAGCCGGGCGCGACAGTTCCTACGAGCAGTACTTC. As protein: CASRAGRDSSYEQYF. Variable domain in full (rest from reference TRBV2 and TRBJ2-7): EPEVTQTPSHQVTQMGQEVILRCVPISNHLYFYWYRQILGQKVEFLVSFYNNEISEKSEIFDDQFSVERPDGSNFTLKIRSTKLEDSAMYFCASRAGRDSSYEQYFGPGTRLTVT.

CDR3 nucleotides: TGTGCCAGCAGTCTTCGGGGCACTAGCGGGAGAAGGGGCGAGCAGTACTTC. This translates into CASSLRGTSGRRGEQYF. This sequence joins TRBV27 and TRBJ2-7; the match to TRBD2 covers 11 bases. Per germline, CDR1 MNHEY and CDR2 SMNVEV (reference sequence). The V segment lost 5 bases and the J segment 6 bases; nucleotides outside the gene matches: 15. This CDR3 is built from 17 residues.

V usage is TRBV5-4 and J usage is TRBJ2-1, with 10 bases identical to TRBD1. The V and J ends lost 4 bases and 0 bases, in that order; junction bases with no gene match: 13. Germline CDR1 reads SGHNT; CDR2 reads YYREEE (reference sequence). The CDR3 extends over 19 amino acids. The CDR3 sequence: CASSTPGTGDSSSYNEQFF. The CDR3 nucleotides read TGTGCCAGCAGCACACCCGGGACAGGGGATTCTAGCTCCTACAATGAGCAGTTCTTC.

For this clone: The sample carries other DNA sequences with the same CDR3. The chain is built from TRBV28 and TRBJ2-7; 8 bases line up with TRBD1. The V gene's germline CDR1 is MDHEN and CDR2 SYDVKM. The J segment lost 2 bases and the V segment lost 6 bases, leaving 6 bases of the junction unmatched. The CDR3 totals 14 residues. The CDR3 DNA reads as TGTGCCAGCAGCCCCGGGACAGGCGCCTACGAGCAGTACTTC. Translation gives CASSPGTGAYEQYF. Based on the CDR3 plus reference TRBV28 and TRBJ2-7, the full variable domain is DVKVTQSSRYLVKRTGEKVFLECVQDMDHENMFWYRQDPGLGLRLIYFSYDVKMKEKGDIPEGYSVSREKKERFSLILESASTNQTSMYLCASSPGTGAYEQYFGPGTRLTVT.

This chain joins TRBV7-3 and TRBJ1-1; D call uncertain. CDR3 length: 15 amino acids. With 0 bases removed from V and 1 base from J, the gap between germline ends came to 9 bases. Germline V gene data show CDR1 as SGHTA and CDR2 as FQGTGA. CDR3 region: CASSLTPSANTEAFF. CDR3 DNA: TGTGCCAGCAGCTTAACGCCGTCCGCGAACACTGAAGCTTTCTTT.